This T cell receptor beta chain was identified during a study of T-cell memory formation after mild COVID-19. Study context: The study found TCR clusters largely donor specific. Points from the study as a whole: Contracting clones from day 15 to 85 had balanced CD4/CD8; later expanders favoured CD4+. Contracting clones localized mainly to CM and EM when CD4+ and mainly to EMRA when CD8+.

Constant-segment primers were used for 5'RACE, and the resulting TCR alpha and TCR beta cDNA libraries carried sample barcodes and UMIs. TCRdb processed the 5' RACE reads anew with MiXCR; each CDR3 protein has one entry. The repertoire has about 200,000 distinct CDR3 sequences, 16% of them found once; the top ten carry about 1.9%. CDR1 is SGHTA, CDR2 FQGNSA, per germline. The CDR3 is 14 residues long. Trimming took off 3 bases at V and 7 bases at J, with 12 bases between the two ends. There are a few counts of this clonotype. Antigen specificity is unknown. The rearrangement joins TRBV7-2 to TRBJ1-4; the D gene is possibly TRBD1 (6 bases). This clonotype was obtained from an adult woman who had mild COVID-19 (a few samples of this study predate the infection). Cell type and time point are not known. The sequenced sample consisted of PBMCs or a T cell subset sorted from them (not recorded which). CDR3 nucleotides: TGTGCCAGCAGCTTTACGGGGGCCGGTGAAAAACTGTTTTTT. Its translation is CASSFTGAGEKLFF. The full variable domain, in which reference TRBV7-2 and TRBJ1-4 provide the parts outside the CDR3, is GAGVSQSPSNKVTEKGKDVELRCDPISGHTALYWYRQSLGQGLEFLIYFQGNSAPDKSGLPSDRFSAERTGGSVSTLTIQRTQQEDSAVYLCASSFTGAGEKLFFGSGTQLSVL.